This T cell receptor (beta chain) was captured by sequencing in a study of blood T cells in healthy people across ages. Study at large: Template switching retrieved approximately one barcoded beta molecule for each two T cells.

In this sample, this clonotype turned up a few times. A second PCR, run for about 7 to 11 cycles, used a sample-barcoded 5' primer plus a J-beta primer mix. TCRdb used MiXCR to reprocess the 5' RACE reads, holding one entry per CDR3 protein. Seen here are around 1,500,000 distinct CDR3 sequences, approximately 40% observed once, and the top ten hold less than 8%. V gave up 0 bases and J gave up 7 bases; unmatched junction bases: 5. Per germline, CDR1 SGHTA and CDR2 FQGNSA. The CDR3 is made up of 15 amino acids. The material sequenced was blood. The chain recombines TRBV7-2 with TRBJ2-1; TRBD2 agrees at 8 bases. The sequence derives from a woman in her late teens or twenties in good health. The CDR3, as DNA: TGTGCCAGCAGCTTAGCTAGCGGGGTTTGGAATGAGCAGTTCTTC. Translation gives CASSLASGVWNEQFF.